This entry lists 25 T cell receptor beta chains sequenced from one sample in a study of shared clonotypes between healthy human individuals. TCRdb's table, derived via immunoSEQ multiplex PCR, lists solely in-frame clones and lacks some. The sample yields just over 2,000,000 clones, around 95% seen once. The source material was naive CD4+ T cells sorted from blood. Subset specified: CD45RA+ positively selected. These receptors originate from a man between 18 and 29 years old in good health.

The V and J genes are TRBV27 and TRBJ2-7; D may correspond to TRBD1 or TRBD2 (5 bases each). V was pared by 2 bases and J by 4 bases, with 15 bases between. Germline-derived CDR1 and CDR2 are MNHEY and SMNVEV (reference sequence). This CDR3 contains 15 residues. This CDR3 is CASSLKGPNTYEQYF. The DNA for the CDR3 is TGTGCCAGCAGTTTAAAGGGACCGAATACTTACGAGCAGTACTTC.

The gene calls are TRBV18 and TRBJ1-5; 10 nucleotides line up with TRBD1. The germline V gene encodes CDR1 KGHSH and CDR2 LQKENI. V shed 2 bases, J shed 8 bases, and the junction held 9 bases outside the gene matches. The CDR3 covers 16 residues. The CDR3 DNA reads TGTGCCAGCTCACCAAGAGGGGACAGGGGAGGTGAGCCCCAGCATTTT. This sequence encodes CASSPRGDRGGEPQHF.

The V and J genes are TRBV20-1 and TRBJ1-2, with D possibly TRBD1 on 5 matching bases. Germline CDR1 reads DFQATT; CDR2 reads SNEGSKA (reference sequence). Trimming removed 6 bases at V and 8 bases at J, with 13 bases between. This CDR3 contains 11 residues. The CDR3 DNA is TGCAGTGCGCCTCAGGGACGGGGCTACACCTTC. Protein sequence: CSAPQGRGYTF.

The chain is built from TRBV6-1 and TRBJ2-7, with 7 bases matching TRBD1. The germline gives CDR1 MNHNS, CDR2 SASEGT. V shed 7 bases and J 0 bases; nucleotides not matched to a gene: 9. The CDR3 is 15 amino acids. The chain's CDR3 is CASIPQQGTSYEQYF. The DNA for the CDR3 is TGTGCCAGCATTCCACAACAGGGGACCTCCTACGAGCAGTACTTC.

The chain couples TRBV30 to TRBJ1-1; TRBD1 might be the D (6 bases). The V gene's germline CDR1 is GTSNPN and CDR2 SVGIG (reference sequence). The CDR3 contains 14 residues. Trimming cost V 4 bases and J 0 bases, with 12 bases left between them. CDR3 DNA sequence: TGTGCCTGGATGTCAGGGGCTTTGAACACTGAAGCTTTCTTT. Its translation is CAWMSGALNTEAFF.

Note on this clone: Other DNA sequences from this sample encode an identical CDR3 as well. The chain carries TRBV28 and TRBJ1-5, with unresolved D. The CDR3 runs 15 residues. Trimming took off 6 bases at V and 1 base at J, with 13 bases between the two ends. Germline V lookup: CDR1 MDHEN, CDR2 SYDVKM. CDR3 nucleotides: TGTGCCAGCAGCCTAGGAACGGGGAGCAATCAGCCCCAGCATTTT. It specifies CASSLGTGSNQPQHF.

The V call is TRBV27, the J call TRBJ2-7; 8 positions agree with TRBD2. Germline lookup yields CDR1 MNHEY and CDR2 SMNVEV (reference sequence). The V and J ends lost 8 bases and 4 bases, in that order; junction bases with no gene match: 10. The CDR3 loop spans 14 amino acids. DNA of the CDR3: TGTGCCAGCTCCCCCCTAGCGGGTGGTTACGAGCAGTACTTC. Translating gives CASSPLAGGYEQYF.

On this clone itself: A much more abundant neighbour one base away suggests this may be a read error. The sample holds other DNA sequences that translate to the same CDR3. This chain connects TRBV7-2 to TRBJ2-7; D unresolved. The CDR3 is made up of 13 amino acids. The germline CDR1 and CDR2 sequences are SGHTA and FQGNSA. V was pared by 1 base and J by 1 base, with 5 bases between. CDR3 residues: CASSLVQSYEQYF. The DNA for the CDR3 is TGTGCCAGCAGCTTAGTTCAGTCCTACGAGCAGTACTTC.

This chain uses TRBV6-5 with TRBJ1-2; 9 bases are shared with TRBD1. V was clipped by 5 bases and J by 6 bases; unmatched bases: 10. CDR1 is MNHEY, CDR2 SVGAGI, per germline. The CDR3 contains 15 residues. The CDR3 sequence is CASSRGTGLGNGYTF. CDR3 DNA sequence: TGTGCCAGCAGTCGCGGGACAGGGCTTGGCAATGGCTACACCTTC.

J is TRBJ2-5 and V is TRBV7-8, with TRBD1 identical over 7 bases. This CDR3 is built from 13 residues. The V segment lost 5 bases and the J segment 2 bases; nucleotides outside the gene matches: 2. Germline CDR1 reads SGHVS; CDR2 reads FQNEAQ. The CDR3 is CASSRTGQETQYF. The CDR3 DNA reads as TGTGCCAGCAGCAGGACAGGTCAAGAGACCCAGTACTTC. The full variable domain, its missing parts supplied by reference TRBV7-8 and TRBJ2-5, is GAGVSQSPRYKVAKRGQDVALRCDPISGHVSLFWYQQALGQGPEFLTYFQNEAQLDKSGLPSDRFFAERPEGSVSTLKIQRTQQEDSAVYLCASSRTGQETQYFGPGTRLLVL.

This clone was picked up one time. CDR3 amino acids: CASSYGTKSLPEQYF. The CDR3 nucleotides are TGTGCCAGCAGTTACGGGACTAAATCCCTCCCCGAGCAGTACTTC. The chain uses TRBV6-5 and TRBJ2-7; 7 bases are a match to TRBD2. The germline V gene has CDR1 MNHEY and CDR2 SVGAGI. The V segment lost 2 bases and the J segment 6 bases; nucleotides outside the gene matches: 10. CDR3 length equals 15 residues.

The chain joins TRBV30 to TRBJ1-1; tentatively, D is TRBD1 (6 bases). Germline V gene data show CDR1 as GTSNPN and CDR2 as SVGIG (reference sequence). The germline V and J ends were trimmed by 4 bases and 0 bases, with 9 bases remaining between them. CDR3 length: 13 amino acids. The CDR3, as DNA: TGTGCCTGGACAGGGGCCCTGAACACTGAAGCTTTCTTT. This translates into CAWTGALNTEAFF.

The V call is TRBV14, the J call TRBJ2-2; a weak D match, TRBD1 (6 bases). V lost 1 base, J lost 6 bases, and 12 bases lay in between. Looked up from germline, CDR1 is SGHDN and CDR2 is FVKESK. This CDR3 contains 15 residues. The CDR3 nucleotides are TGTGCCAGCAGCCAAGGTGACAGGAGCGCCGGGGAGCTGTTTTTT. Translated: CASSQGDRSAGELFF.

The rearrangement joins TRBV28 to TRBJ1-1, with D possibly being TRBD1 (6 bases). Germline values: CDR1 MDHEN, CDR2 SYDVKM. V gave up 7 bases and J gave up 1 base, with 13 bases separating them. This CDR3 is built from 14 residues. The CDR3 reads CASNHLQGNTEAFF. The DNA for the CDR3 is TGTGCCAGCAATCACTTACAGGGGAACACTGAAGCTTTCTTT.

The chain has TRBV6-5 and TRBJ2-1, with a weak D call TRBD1 (6 bases). Trimming left V 0 bases short and J 7 bases short, with 13 bases between. The CDR3 loop spans 15 amino acids. Germline lookup yields CDR1 MNHEY and CDR2 SVGAGI. DNA of the CDR3: TGTGCCAGCAGTTACTCGAATAAGGGGGTGAATGAGCAGTTCTTC. Amino acid sequence: CASSYSNKGVNEQFF.

Notes on this clone: Additional DNA sequences in this sample encode the identical CDR3. The rearrangement joins TRBV20-1 to TRBJ2-5, with D unclear. V lost 3 bases and J 4 bases, leaving 3 bases between the germline ends. This CDR3 is built from 10 residues. CDR1 and CDR2 (germline): DFQATT, SNEGSKA (reference sequence). The CDR3 sequence is CSARGETQYF. DNA for the CDR3: TGCAGTGCTAGGGGAGAGACCCAGTACTTC.

The chain employs TRBV6-5 and TRBJ1-6; 7 bases agree with TRBD1. This CDR3 comprises 15 residues. The germline V gene has CDR1 MNHEY and CDR2 SVGAGI. Unmatched junction bases numbered 6, after V lost 4 bases and J lost 6 bases. This chain's CDR3 is CASSLTRQGNSPLHF. In DNA form, the CDR3 reads TGTGCCAGCAGTTTGACAAGACAGGGTAATTCACCCCTCCACTTT.

The chain links TRBV7-2 to TRBJ2-5, with 7 bases lining up with TRBD2. From germline, CDR1 is SGHTA and CDR2 FQGNSA. The CDR3 has 17 amino acids. V trimming: 4 bases; J trimming: 5 bases; junction bases outside the gene matches: 16. The CDR3 sequence is CASSSTDLLGREETQYF. The CDR3 bases are TGTGCCAGCAGCTCAACCGACTTGCTCGGGCGGGAGGAGACCCAGTACTTC.

This chain joins TRBV9 and TRBJ2-7, with TRBD1 matching over 10 bases. Germline loops: CDR1 SGDLS, CDR2 YYNGEE. Unmatched junction bases numbered 6, after V lost 0 bases and J lost 6 bases. This CDR3 contains 15 residues. The CDR3: CASSVGGTGVAEQYF. DNA of the CDR3: TGTGCCAGCAGCGTAGGGGGGACAGGGGTCGCCGAGCAGTACTTC.

This chain uses TRBV10-2 with TRBJ2-2; D not resolved. V was pared by 0 bases and J by 6 bases, with 8 bases between. The CDR3 extends over 14 amino acids. Germline CDR1 WSHSY, CDR2 SAAADI. CDR3 loop: CASSESVPSGELFF. The CDR3 DNA sequence: TGCGCCAGCAGTGAGTCCGTCCCCTCCGGGGAGCTGTTTTTT.

As for this clone: The sample holds other DNA sequences that translate to the same CDR3. The rearrangement links TRBV10-1 to TRBJ2-7, with 8 nucleotides matching TRBD2. V was pared by 4 bases and J by 3 bases, with 2 bases of the junction left unmatched. CDR1 is WNHNN, CDR2 SYGVQD, per germline (reference sequence). The CDR3 has 13 residues. This CDR3 reads CASSASGSYEQYF. The CDR3 DNA follows: TGCGCCAGCAGTGCGAGCGGGAGCTACGAGCAGTACTTC.

Only one count was recorded for this clone. The V call is TRBV7-2, the J call TRBJ2-3; 12 nucleotides agree with TRBD2. The length of the CDR3 is 15 residues. The germline CDR1 and CDR2 sequences are SGHTA and FQGNSA. V was clipped by 4 bases and J by 4 bases; unmatched bases: 3. The CDR3 region is CASSWGLAGSDTQYF. DNA of the CDR3: TGTGCCAGCAGCTGGGGACTAGCGGGTTCAGATACGCAGTATTTT.

This clone appeared once. The CDR3, as DNA: TGTGCCAGCAGCTTGGCCGCGGAACCCCATGGCTACACCTTC. Its protein is CASSLAAEPHGYTF. The J gene is TRBJ1-2, the V gene TRBV5-4; no firm D call. The germline V and J ends were trimmed by 0 bases and 6 bases, with 12 bases remaining between them. The germline V gene has CDR1 SGHNT and CDR2 YYREEE (reference sequence). The length of the CDR3 is 14 residues.

On this clone itself: This specimen includes other DNA sequences encoding the same CDR3. V gene TRBV7-2 combines with J gene TRBJ2-1, with 8 bases fitting TRBD2. Germline values: CDR1 SGHTA, CDR2 FQGNSA. This CDR3 spans 14 amino acids. The V and J ends lost 3 bases and 4 bases, in that order; junction bases with no gene match: 2. The CDR3 here is CASSLAGGYNEQFF. Here the CDR3 DNA reads TGTGCCAGCAGCTTGGCGGGGGGTTACAATGAGCAGTTCTTC.

The chain has TRBV7-9 and TRBJ2-1; 11 bases map to TRBD2. Germline-derived CDR1 and CDR2 are SEHNR and FQNEAQ (reference sequence). With 5 bases clipped from V and 9 bases from J, the junction kept 15 bases outside the gene matches. This CDR3 has 17 residues. This CDR3 reads CASSAGLAGALGIEQFF. The CDR3 DNA sequence: TGTGCCAGCAGCGCAGGACTAGCGGGCGCTCTAGGTATTGAGCAGTTCTTC. The variable domain in full, completed from reference TRBV7-9 and TRBJ2-1, reads DTGVSQNPRHKITKRGQNVTFRCDPISEHNRLYWYRQTLGQGPEFLTYFQNEAQLEKSRLLSDRFSAERPKGSFSTLEIQRTEQGDSAMYLCASSAGLAGALGIEQFFGPGTRLTVL.